What follows is one T cell receptor (beta chain) and its context. MiXCR was run by TCRdb on the 5' RACE reads, yielding one entry per CDR3 protein. In the table there are around 690,000 distinct CDR3 sequences, 20% to 25% of which are singletons. Germline values: CDR1 SGHTA, CDR2 FQGNSA. This CDR3 contains 16 residues. V lost 5 bases and J lost 0; bases outside the gene matches: 9. The data stem from a study of identical twins. These data also formed part of another study, on T cells expressing NK-cell markers. That investigation notes: Clarity on HCMV specificity was lacking for the expanded NKG2C+ T cell clones.

This sequence originates from a woman in her late teens or twenties in good health. The V call is TRBV7-2, the J call TRBJ2-7; 8 bases line up with TRBD2. The specimen was PBMCs. The CDR3 is CASSPTRGGLSYEQYF. The CDR3 DNA reads TGTGCCAGCAGCCCAACCCGCGGGGGGCTCTCCTACGAGCAGTACTTC.